This T cell receptor (beta chain) originates from a study of a mutant IDH1 vaccine in newly diagnosed glioma. Study details: Treated patients comprised roughly 60% males and roughly 40% females, mean age approximately 42 years. Former treatment meant radiotherapy, temozolomide, or both; the majority had gotten both.

The J segment lost 7 bases and the V segment lost 8 bases, leaving 6 bases of the junction unmatched. The CDR3 has 14 residues. CDR1 is SGDLS, CDR2 YYNGEE, per germline. Time point meaning: baseline, week 1 (first vaccination visit). Treatment here: pre-vaccination baseline after standard-of-care therapy. TCRdb's copy holds only in-frame clones and misses some; the assay was immunoSEQ multiplex PCR. The sample consists of roughly 41,000 clones, 78% of them appearing once. The chain joins TRBV9 to TRBJ2-2; 12 nucleotides match TRBD2. Sequences were derived from PBMCs, sampled from a glioma patient treated with radiotherapy, temozolomide or both. This clonotype was obtained from a man aged 35-49 years with glioma. Some clones in this sample may be carry-over from other donors' samples. This CDR3 reads CASQTSGGFGELFF. The CDR3 DNA reads as TGTGCCAGTCAGACTAGCGGGGGATTCGGGGAGCTGTTTTTT.